The 14 T cell receptor beta chains given below trace back to one sample, sequenced in a study of T-cell memory formation after mild COVID-19 (dated by TCRdb to about 2021). Libraries were built with 5' RACE. The sequencing machine was an Illumina NovaSeq 6000. TCRdb redid the processing of the public reads, applying fastp at Q25 and MiXCR, and retained in-frame beta chains. Rows with one shared CDR3 protein collapse into an entry with the most common genes and DNA. Counted in this sample were about 270,000 distinct CDR3 sequences; 15% to 20% of them appeared once. The top ten hold 23% of the sample. The sequencing sample was made of PBMCs or a T cell subset sorted from them (not recorded which). These receptors all come from a young man who had mild COVID-19 (a few samples of this study predate the infection). The sample titles of this study are shuffled in the database, so cell type and time point are left out; the donor was told from shared clones.

The CDR3 reads CASRDSTPTGETQYF. CDR3 DNA: TGTGCCAGCAGAGACAGTACCCCCACGGGGGAGACCCAGTACTTC. The chain joins TRBV6-6 to TRBJ2-5; D might be TRBD1 or TRBD2, each matching 5 bases. Germline V gene lookup returns CDR1 MNHNY and CDR2 SVGAGI (reference sequence). This CDR3 is 15 amino acids long. Deletions cut 6 bases from V and 5 bases from J, with 19 bases between.

The gene calls are TRBV27 and TRBJ2-1; 12 bases align to TRBD2. Germline trimming cut 9 bases from V and 2 bases from J; bases unmatched to any gene: 8. Looked up from germline, CDR1 is MNHEY and CDR2 is SMNVEV (reference sequence). The CDR3 runs 16 residues. The CDR3 sequence is CASYPLAGGPYNEQFF. The CDR3, as DNA: TGTGCCAGTTACCCCCTAGCGGGGGGGCCCTACAATGAGCAGTTCTTC.

The sample holds a few counts of this clonotype. V usage is TRBV19 and J usage is TRBJ1-5; D may be TRBD1 (6 bases). Trimming shortened V by 1 base and J by 4 bases, and 14 bases separated the two germline ends. CDR1 and CDR2 (germline): LNHDA, SQIVND (reference sequence). This CDR3 contains 16 residues. CDR3 DNA sequence: TGTGCCAGTAGTATAGTTTGGACAGCTGATAATCAGCCCCAGCATTTT. Translated: CASSIVWTADNQPQHF.

This clonotype occurred a few times. The J gene is TRBJ2-1, the V gene TRBV12-3 or TRBV12-4, with 8 bases identical to TRBD2. V lost 2 bases to trimming and J lost 11 bases; unmatched junction nucleotides: 11. The CDR3 consists of 15 residues. In nucleotides, the CDR3 is TGTGCCAGCAGTTTAAGCGGGGGTGGTCCTGGTAAGCAGTTCTTC. This codes for CASSLSGGGPGKQFF.

The chain recombines TRBV20-1 with TRBJ2-7; possible D gene TRBD2, 5 bases. This CDR3 has 14 residues. V was clipped by 1 base and J by 4 bases, with 14 bases between them. Germline loops: CDR1 DFQATT, CDR2 SNEGSKA (reference sequence). The CDR3 loop is CSARARELGYEQYV. DNA of the CDR3: TGCAGTGCTAGAGCGAGGGAATTAGGGTACGAGCAGTACGTC.

V gene TRBV19 combines with J gene TRBJ1-1; D is uncertain. The V and J ends lost 5 bases and 3 bases respectively, with 13 bases between them. The CDR3 contains 14 residues. The V gene's germline CDR1 is LNHDA and CDR2 SQIVND (reference sequence). In nucleotides, the CDR3 is TGTGCCAGTAGTTCGGTAGGGTCTGACACTGAAGCTTTCTTT. Translating gives CASSSVGSDTEAFF.

In its sample, this clonotype was seen many times. The chain joins TRBV12-3 or TRBV12-4 to TRBJ2-5; D is ambiguous. The CDR3 extends over 13 amino acids. V lost 6 bases, J lost 5 bases, and 13 bases lay in between. CDR3 in DNA: TGTGCCAGCAGGTCCGGCCCTCTGGAGACCCAGTACTTC. Residues: CASRSGPLETQYF.

A few counts support this clonotype. The V gene is TRBV12-3 or TRBV12-4, the J gene TRBJ2-3; tentative D call: TRBD1 (6 bases). Trimming took 2 bases from V and 10 from J, leaving 16 bases between them. The CDR3 sequence is 14 residues long. The CDR3 DNA sequence: TGTGCCAGCAGTTTACCCGCGGAGCAGGGGCCGCAGTATTTT. The encoded protein is CASSLPAEQGPQYF.

The chain employs TRBV7-3 and TRBJ2-1; 9 positions match TRBD2. The CDR3 extends over 13 amino acids. V lost 5 bases and J lost 6; bases outside the gene matches: 2. Germline lookup yields CDR1 SGHTA and CDR2 FQGTGA. The DNA for the CDR3 is TGTGCCAGCAGCCCTAGCGGGGTCAATGAGCAGTTCTTC. Translated, it gives CASSPSGVNEQFF.

This clonotype was seen once. This chain joins TRBV20-1 and TRBJ2-3, with a weak D call TRBD1 (5 bases). The CDR3 totals 15 residues. V was shortened by 4 bases and J by 0 bases, with 14 bases between the two germline ends. Per the germline V gene, CDR1 is DFQATT and CDR2 is SNEGSKA (reference sequence). The DNA of the CDR3 is TGCAGTGCTACCAAACCCCAGGGTAGCACAGATACGCAGTATTTT. Its translation: CSATKPQGSTDTQYF.

There are a few counts of this clonotype. J is TRBJ2-1 and V is TRBV12-3 or TRBV12-4, with 9 bases that match TRBD1. The CDR3 is made up of 15 amino acids. After removal of 1 base from V and 5 bases from J, the junction contained 3 bases not matched to a gene. CDR3 loop: CASSLEQGADNEQFF. The CDR3 DNA sequence: TGTGCCAGCAGTTTAGAACAGGGGGCCGACAATGAGCAGTTCTTC.

This clonotype was observed a handful of times. V is TRBV6-1 and J is TRBJ1-2, with 9 bases lining up with TRBD1. This CDR3 contains 15 residues. Germline assignment: CDR1 MNHNS and CDR2 SASEGT. With 7 bases clipped from V and 7 bases from J, the junction kept 13 bases outside the gene matches. The CDR3 sequence: CASMKPFGTGFGYTF. As DNA, the CDR3 is TGTGCCAGCATGAAGCCGTTCGGGACAGGGTTTGGCTACACCTTC.

This clonotype was detected a few times. CDR3 DNA: TGCGCCAGCAGCTCCGATCTATCACCTGCGGGCACCGGGGAGCTGTTTTTT. Translated: CASSSDLSPAGTGELFF. The V and J genes are TRBV5-1 and TRBJ2-2, with D perhaps TRBD2 (5 bases). This CDR3 has 17 residues. The germline V and J ends were trimmed by 3 bases and 4 bases, with 19 bases remaining between them. The germline CDR1 and CDR2 sequences are SGHRS and YFSETQ.

This clonotype occurred many times. This CDR3 reads CASSITGTGSSGYTF. CDR3 DNA: TGTGCCAGCAGCATAACCGGGACAGGGTCAAGTGGCTACACCTTC. The V call is TRBV7-2, the J call TRBJ1-2; 9 nucleotides line up with TRBD1. The CDR3 spans 15 residues. V dropped 5 bases and J dropped 7; count of bases not matched to a gene: 11. Germline assignment: CDR1 SGHTA and CDR2 FQGNSA.